A selection of T cell receptor beta chains follows, all from one sample in a study of blood T cell repertoires in COVID-19. Clones were sequenced by immunoSEQ multiplex PCR, and TCRdb holds only the in-frame ones, with some missing. The sample has around 300,000 clones, just over 85% seen once. The sample taken for sequencing was peripheral blood. All receptors come from a woman in her 30s with active or convalescent COVID-19. CDR3s include the opening cysteine and the closing phenylalanine or tryptophan. A D gene is named only where the DNA matches it firmly.

j_gene: TRBJ1-2
v_gene: TRBV4-3
d_gene: .
CDR3aa: CASSHDRSGIYGYTF
CDR3nt: TGCGCCAGCAGCCATGACAGATCAGGGATTTATGGCTACACCTTC

j_gene: TRBJ2-5
v_gene: TRBV6-2/TRBV6-3
d_gene: TRBD2
CDR3aa: CASSSGLAPQETQYF
CDR3nt: TGTGCCAGCAGCTCCGGACTAGCGCCCCAAGAGACCCAGTACTTC

j_gene: TRBJ1-2
v_gene: TRBV14
d_gene: TRBD1
CDR3aa: CASSQGQGYGYTF
CDR3nt: TGTGCCAGCAGCCAGGGACAGGGCTATGGCTACACCTTC

j_gene: TRBJ1-4
v_gene: TRBV19
d_gene: .
CDR3aa: CASSIVGRDEKLFF
CDR3nt: TGTGCCAGTAGTATTGTGGGGCGCGATGAAAAACTGTTTTTT

j_gene: TRBJ1-2
v_gene: TRBV5-8
d_gene: .
CDR3aa: CASSLGPVRTHYGYTF
CDR3nt: TGTGCCAGCAGCCTCGGACCGGTTAGGACACACTATGGCTACACCTTC

j_gene: TRBJ1-2
v_gene: TRBV7-8
d_gene: TRBD1
CDR3aa: CASSPDRAGYTF
CDR3nt: TGTGCCAGCAGCCCCGACAGGGCTGGCTACACCTTC

j_gene: TRBJ2-7
v_gene: TRBV14
d_gene: TRBD2
CDR3aa: CASSPKGGLDYYEQYF
CDR3nt: TGTGCCAGCAGCCCCAAGGGAGGGTTGGATTACTACGAGCAGTACTTC

j_gene: TRBJ2-3
v_gene: TRBV6-5
d_gene: TRBD1
CDR3aa: CATGQGGGTDTQYF
CDR3nt: TGTGCCACAGGACAGGGCGGCGGCACAGATACGCAGTATTTT

j_gene: TRBJ1-4
v_gene: TRBV5-1
d_gene: TRBD1
CDR3aa: CASSEDRGKEKLFF
CDR3nt: TGCGCCAGCAGCGAGGACAGGGGGAAGGAAAAACTGTTTTTT

j_gene: TRBJ2-3
v_gene: TRBV5-6
d_gene: .
CDR3aa: CASSSSDRRSTDTQYF
CDR3nt: TGTGCCAGCAGCAGCTCCGACAGGCGTAGCACAGATACGCAGTATTTT

j_gene: TRBJ1-1
v_gene: TRBV5-4
d_gene: TRBD1
CDR3aa: CASSRGQGGNTEAFF
CDR3nt: TGTGCCAGCAGCCGCGGACAGGGTGGAAACACTGAAGCTTTCTTT